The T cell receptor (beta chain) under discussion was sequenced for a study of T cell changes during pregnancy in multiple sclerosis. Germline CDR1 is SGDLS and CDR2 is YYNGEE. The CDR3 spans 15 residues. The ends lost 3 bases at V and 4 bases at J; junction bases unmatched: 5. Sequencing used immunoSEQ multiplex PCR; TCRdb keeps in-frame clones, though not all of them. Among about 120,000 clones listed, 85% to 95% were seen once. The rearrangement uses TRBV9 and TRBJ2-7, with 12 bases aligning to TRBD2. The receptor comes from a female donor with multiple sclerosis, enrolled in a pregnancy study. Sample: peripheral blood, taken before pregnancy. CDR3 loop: CASSASGGAGYEQYF. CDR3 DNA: TGTGCCAGCAGCGCTAGCGGGGGGGCTGGGTACGAGCAGTACTTC.